This T cell receptor (beta chain) was identified in a study of healthy donors' naive CD4 and CD8 T cells (dated by TCRdb to between 2015 and 2017). Study-level background: Donors were selected to cover three age groups (20-25, 40-50 and 60-70 years, about six each), with a mean age of roughly 43, and half of the donors were female. For TCR alpha, a new primer set covering all functional IMGT alpha gene variants was designed, and the rest of the protocol matched the beta-chain workflow. To examine how TCR variation is linked to lineage commitment, the study sequenced rearranged TCR alpha and beta chains from naive CD4+ and CD8+ T cells. The peripheral blood mononuclear cells came from 15 to 20 individuals who were healthy and unrelated. The donors were HLA-typed by sequencing at HLA-A, -B, -C, -DRB1, -DQB1 and -DPB1, using the SBTexcellerator protocol, an ABI3130xl analyzer and SBTengine software.

This clonotype was found a few times. What this receptor recognizes is not known. No base qualities exist here, and no much larger clone lies one base off it. TCRdb lists the instrument as 454 GS FLX Titanium. A previously published linear amplification protocol was used to build the TCR libraries, starting from roughly 500 ng of total RNA. Sequencing was performed on the Roche/454 Genome Sequencer with Titanium chemistry. On the authors' methods: From four to six of the healthy donors, 70,000 to 85,000 rearranged TCR alpha transcripts were sequenced. Duplicate transcripts were dropped, and unique TCR clonotypes were identified by the CDR3 junction according to IMGT nomenclature. Logistic regression in R 2.13.0 modeled CD4 versus CD8 status as a function of V and J genes, with adjustment for donor effects and Bonferroni correction for multiple testing. The raw public reads went through TCRdb reprocessing: fastp at Q25, MiXCR clone calling, in-frame beta chains kept. Duplicate CDR3 protein sequences are folded into a single record with the most common DNA and genes. It is TCRdb's table, rather than the study itself, that gives the V and J calls and clone size. Present in this sample are about 180,000 distinct CDR3 sequences, around three quarters of which were seen just once. The top ten clonotypes cover approximately 2.5% of the sample.

V is cut back by 7 bases and J by 2 bases, with 7 bases in the junction unmatched. From the germline V gene, CDR1 is SQVTM and CDR2 is ANQGSEA. CDR3 length: 13 amino acids, cysteine to phenylalanine. Left in the record is the CDR3 DNA by itself, 39 bases read in frame from the first base. Study-wide conclusions, independent of this receptor: In both chains, CD4+ lineage was associated with a positively charged CDR3 and CD8+ lineage with a negatively charged CDR3. Taken together, V genes, J genes and CDR3 charge appeared to account for roughly an eighth of the variance in CD4/CD8 propensity, mostly acting in an additive way. The study did not directly address possible repertoire bias arising from homeostatic proliferation of naive T cells. Naive CD4+ and CD8+ cells reportedly showed biased usage of most V and J gene segments, and this bias was consistent across donors and independent of HLA genotype. Because alpha and beta chains were sequenced in bulk and could not be paired, combined chain effects were not evaluated.

Cells with a CD4+CD8-CD45RO-CD45RA+ profile were isolated by FACS and defined as naive CD4+ T cells, and those with a CD8+CD4-CD45RA+CD27bright profile were defined as naive CD8+ T cells. Antibodies against CD4 (RPA-T4), CD8 (SK1), CD27 (O323), CD45RA (HI100) and CD45RO (UCHL1) were used for sorting. Recombination connected TRBV29-1 to TRBJ1-2; the junction holds 7 bases that match TRBD1. The receptor was derived from a pool of human donors in good health; the sample pools cells from several healthy donors. The sequenced sample was naive CD4+ and CD8+ T cells sorted from blood, pooled from several donors. The cell subset or site label, as the study defines it: FACS-sorted naive CD4+ (CD45RO-CD45RA+) and naive CD8+ (CD45RA+CD27bright) T cells. The nucleotide sequence reads as follows: TGCAGCGCACGGGACAGCAAGAACTATGGCTACACCTTC. Translated, it reads CSARDSKNYGYTF.